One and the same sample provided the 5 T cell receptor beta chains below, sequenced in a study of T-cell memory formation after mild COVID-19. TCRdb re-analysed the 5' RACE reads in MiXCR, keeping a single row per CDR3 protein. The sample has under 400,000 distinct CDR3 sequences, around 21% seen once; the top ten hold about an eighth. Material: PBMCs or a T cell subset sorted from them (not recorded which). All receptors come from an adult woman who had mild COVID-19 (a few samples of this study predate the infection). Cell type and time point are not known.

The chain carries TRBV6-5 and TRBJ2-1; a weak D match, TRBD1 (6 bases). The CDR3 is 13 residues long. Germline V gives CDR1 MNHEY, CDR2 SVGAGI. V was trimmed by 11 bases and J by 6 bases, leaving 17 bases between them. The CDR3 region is CASRDTLSNEQFF. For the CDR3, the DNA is TGTGCCTCCCGGGACACCCTAAGCAATGAGCAGTTCTTC.

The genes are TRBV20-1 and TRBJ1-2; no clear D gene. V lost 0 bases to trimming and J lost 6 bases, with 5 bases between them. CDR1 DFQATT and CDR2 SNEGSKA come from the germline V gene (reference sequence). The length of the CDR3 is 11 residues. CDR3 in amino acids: CSARDYDGYTF. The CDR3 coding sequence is TGCAGTGCTAGAGACTATGATGGCTACACCTTC.

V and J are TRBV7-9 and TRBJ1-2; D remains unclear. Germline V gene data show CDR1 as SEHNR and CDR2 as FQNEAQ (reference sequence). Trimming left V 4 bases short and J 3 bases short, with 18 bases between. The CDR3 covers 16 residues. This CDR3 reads CASSSFGRSYDYGYTF. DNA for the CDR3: TGTGCCAGCAGCTCATTCGGGAGGTCCTATGACTATGGCTACACCTTC.

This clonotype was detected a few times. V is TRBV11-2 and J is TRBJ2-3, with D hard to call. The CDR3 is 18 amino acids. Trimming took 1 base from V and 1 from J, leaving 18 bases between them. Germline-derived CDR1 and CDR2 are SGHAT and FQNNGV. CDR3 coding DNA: TGTGCCAGCAGCTTAGGCCGTTTAGGTGGGGTCGGCACAGATACGCAGTATTTT. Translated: CASSLGRLGGVGTDTQYF.

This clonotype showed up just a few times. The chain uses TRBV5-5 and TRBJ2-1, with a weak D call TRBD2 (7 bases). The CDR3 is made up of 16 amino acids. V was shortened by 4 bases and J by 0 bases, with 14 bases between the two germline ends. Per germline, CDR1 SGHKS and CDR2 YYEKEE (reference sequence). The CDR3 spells CASSAGAGSSYNEQFF. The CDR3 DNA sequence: TGTGCCAGCAGCGCGGGGGCGGGGAGCTCCTACAATGAGCAGTTCTTC.